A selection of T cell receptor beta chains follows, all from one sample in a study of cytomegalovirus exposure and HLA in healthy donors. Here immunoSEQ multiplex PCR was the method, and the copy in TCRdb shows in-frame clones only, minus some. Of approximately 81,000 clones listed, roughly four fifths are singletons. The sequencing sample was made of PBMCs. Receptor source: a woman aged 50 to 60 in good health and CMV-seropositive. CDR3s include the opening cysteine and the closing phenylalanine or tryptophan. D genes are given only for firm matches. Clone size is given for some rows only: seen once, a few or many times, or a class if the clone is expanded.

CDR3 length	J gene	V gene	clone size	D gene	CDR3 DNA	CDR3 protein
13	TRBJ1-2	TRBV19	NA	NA	TGTGCCAGTAGGGCAGGGAAGATAGGCGGCTACACCTTC	CASRAGKIGGYTF
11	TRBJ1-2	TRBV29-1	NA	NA	TGCAGCGTTGTACTGGACTATGGCTACACCTTC	CSVVLDYGYTF
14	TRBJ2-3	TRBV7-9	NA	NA	TGTGCCAGCAGCTTGGGCAGCTACACAGATACGCAGTATTTT	CASSLGSYTDTQYF
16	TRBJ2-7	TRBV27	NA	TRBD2	TGTGCCAGCATCCCACGGGGGGGGTCCTTCTCCTACGAGCAGTACTTC	CASIPRGGSFSYEQYF
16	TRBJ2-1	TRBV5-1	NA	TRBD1	TGCGCCAGCAGCGAGGGGGCGCTTACACTCTACAATGAGCAGTTCTTC	CASSEGALTLYNEQFF
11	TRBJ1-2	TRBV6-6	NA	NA	TGTGCCAGCTCTCGTCTCTATGGCTACACCTTC	CASSRLYGYTF
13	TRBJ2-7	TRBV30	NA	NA	TGTGCCTGGAGTGTACTCGTCGGAGGCGAGCAGTACTTC	CAWSVLVGGEQYF
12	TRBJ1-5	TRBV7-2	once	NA	TGTGCCAGCAGCTTTGGGCAACAGCCCCAGCATTTT	CASSFGQQPQHF
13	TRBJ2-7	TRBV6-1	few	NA	TGTGCCAGCAGTGTTGGCTTAGCCTACGAGCAGTACTTC	CASSVGLAYEQYF
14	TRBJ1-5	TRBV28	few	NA	TGTGCCAGCAGTTTAGGAGGGGGCAATCAGCCCCAGCATTTT	CASSLGGGNQPQHF
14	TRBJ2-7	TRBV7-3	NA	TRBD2	TGTGCCAGCAGCTTACGGGGAGGGGTTAACGAGCAGTACTTC	CASSLRGGVNEQYF
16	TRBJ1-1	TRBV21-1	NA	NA	TGTGCCAGCAGCACCCTGACAGGGGTCGTGAACACTGAAGCTTTCTTT	CASSTLTGVVNTEAFF
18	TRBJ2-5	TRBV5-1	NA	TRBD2	TGCGCCAGCAGCTTGAGGGGGGAGCTAGCGGGAGTTCAAGAGACCCAGTACTTC	CASSLRGELAGVQETQYF
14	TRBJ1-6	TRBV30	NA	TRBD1	TGTGCCTGGAGTGTTGGACAGGGAAATTCACCCCTCCACTTT	CAWSVGQGNSPLHF
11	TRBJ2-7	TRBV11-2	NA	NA	TGTGCCAGCAGCTCCTACTACGAGCAGTACTTC	CASSSYYEQYF
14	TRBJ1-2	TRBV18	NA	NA	TGTGCCAGCCAAGACCGGGGTAGGGCGGATGGCTACACCTTC	CASQDRGRADGYTF
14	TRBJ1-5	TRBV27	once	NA	TGTGCCAGCAGTTTGGGCTCCCCCCCAGGGCCCCAGCATTTT	CASSLGSPPGPQHF
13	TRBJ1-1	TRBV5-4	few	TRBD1	TGTGCCAGCAGCTCACCGGGACAGGGTGAAGCTTTCTTT	CASSSPGQGEAFF
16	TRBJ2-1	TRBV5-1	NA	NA	TGCGCCAGCAGCTTGGTGGCAGGTCAGACCTACAATGAGCAGTTCTTC	CASSLVAGQTYNEQFF
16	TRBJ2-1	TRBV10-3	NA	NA	TGTGCCATCAGTGACAGTGCTAGCGCTGGTGTCAATGAGCAGTTCTTC	CAISDSASAGVNEQFF
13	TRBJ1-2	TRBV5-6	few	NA	TGTGCCAGCAGCTTAGGGACACCCTATGGCTACACCTTC	CASSLGTPYGYTF
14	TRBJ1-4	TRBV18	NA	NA	TGTGCCAGCTCAGAGGGTGGGCCCAATGAAAAACTGTTTTTT	CASSEGGPNEKLFF
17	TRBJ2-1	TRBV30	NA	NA	TGTGCCTGGAGTGGGGCCCAAGTGGGGGCTTTCTACAATGAGCAGTTCTTC	CAWSGAQVGAFYNEQFF
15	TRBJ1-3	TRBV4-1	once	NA	TGCGCCAGCAGCCAAGCCAACATCCTTGGAAACACCATATATTTT	CASSQANILGNTIYF
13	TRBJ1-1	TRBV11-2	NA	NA	TGTGCCAGCAGTCAGGGGAGGAACACTGAAGCTTTCTTT	CASSQGRNTEAFF
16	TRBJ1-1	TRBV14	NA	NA	TGTGCCAGCAGCCAAGAGAAGGGGGTGGTGAACACTGAAGCTTTCTTT	CASSQEKGVVNTEAFF
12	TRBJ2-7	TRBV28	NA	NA	TGTGCCAGCAGTTTCCTAGGGGTCGAGCAGTACTTC	CASSFLGVEQYF
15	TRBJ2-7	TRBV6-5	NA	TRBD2	TGTGCCAGCAGGCCGGGACTAACTGCGGTCTACGAGCAGTACTTC	CASRPGLTAVYEQYF
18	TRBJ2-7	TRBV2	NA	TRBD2	TGTGCCAGCAGTGGAGACGCCTCTCGGGGGGGACTAGTCAACGAGCAGTACTTC	CASSGDASRGGLVNEQYF
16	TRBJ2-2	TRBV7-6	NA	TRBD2	TGTGCCAGCAGCTACCCCCCTAGCGGGACGGGCGGGGAGCTGTTTTTT	CASSYPPSGTGGELFF
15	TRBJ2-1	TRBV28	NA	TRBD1	TGTGCCAGCGGCCTCAGGACAGGGGCCTACAATGAGCAGTTCTTC	CASGLRTGAYNEQFF
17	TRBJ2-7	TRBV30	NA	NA	TGTGCCTGGACCGATGGGGGGGCGGGTCAGAGCCCCTACGAGCAGTACTTC	CAWTDGGAGQSPYEQYF
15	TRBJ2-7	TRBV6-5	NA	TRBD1	TGTGCCAGCAGTTACGCCGGGACAGGGTCCTACGAGCAGTACTTC	CASSYAGTGSYEQYF
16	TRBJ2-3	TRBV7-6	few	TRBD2	TGTGCCAGCAGCTTAGCTAGCGGGAGAGTCAAGGATACGCAGTATTTT	CASSLASGRVKDTQYF
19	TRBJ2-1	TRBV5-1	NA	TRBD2	TGCGCCAGCAGCTTGACAGCGGGAGGGCTTGGGAGCTCCTACAATGAGCAGTTCTTC	CASSLTAGGLGSSYNEQFF
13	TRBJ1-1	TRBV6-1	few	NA	TGTGCCAGCTTTCCTACAGGGAACACTGAAGCTTTCTTT	CASFPTGNTEAFF
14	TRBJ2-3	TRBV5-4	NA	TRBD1	TGTGCCAGCACCTTGGACAGGGGCCCAGATACGCAGTATTTT	CASTLDRGPDTQYF
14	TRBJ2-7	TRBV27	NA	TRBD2	TGTGCCAGCAGTTCTAGCGGGACAATATACGAGCAGTACTTC	CASSSSGTIYEQYF
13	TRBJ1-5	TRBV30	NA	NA	TGTGCCTGGAGTGTAGGGGTTTATCAGCCCCAGCATTTT	CAWSVGVYQPQHF
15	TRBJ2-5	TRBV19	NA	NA	TGTGCCAGTAGTACGAAGCGGACGGGCCCAGAGACCCAGTACTTC	CASSTKRTGPETQYF
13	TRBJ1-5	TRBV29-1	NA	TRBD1	TGCAGCGCAAGACAGGGTGCGGGGCAGCCCCAGCATTTT	CSARQGAGQPQHF
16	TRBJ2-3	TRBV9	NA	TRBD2	TGTGCCAGCAGCGGCCAACTAGCGCAAACTACAGATACGCAGTATTTT	CASSGQLAQTTDTQYF